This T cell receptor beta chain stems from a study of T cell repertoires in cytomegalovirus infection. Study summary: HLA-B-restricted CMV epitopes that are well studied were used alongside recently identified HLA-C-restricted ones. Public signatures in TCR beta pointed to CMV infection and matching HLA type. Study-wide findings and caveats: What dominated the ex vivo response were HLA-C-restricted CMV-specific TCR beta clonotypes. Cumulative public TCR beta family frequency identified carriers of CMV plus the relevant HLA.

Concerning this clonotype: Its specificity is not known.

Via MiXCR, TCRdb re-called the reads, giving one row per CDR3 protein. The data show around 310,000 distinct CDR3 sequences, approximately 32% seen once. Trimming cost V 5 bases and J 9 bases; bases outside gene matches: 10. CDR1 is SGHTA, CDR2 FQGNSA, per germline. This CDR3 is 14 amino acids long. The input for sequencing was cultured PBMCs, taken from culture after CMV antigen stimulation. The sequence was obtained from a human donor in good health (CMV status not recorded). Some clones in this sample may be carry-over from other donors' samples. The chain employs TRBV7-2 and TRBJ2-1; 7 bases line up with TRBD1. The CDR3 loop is CASSVTGVTGEQFF. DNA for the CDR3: TGTGCCAGCAGCGTCACAGGGGTCACGGGTGAGCAGTTCTTC.